These 32 T cell receptor beta chains share one sample of origin, sequenced in a study of shared clonotypes between healthy human individuals. Profiling relied on immunoSEQ multiplex PCR, and the TCRdb table lists in-frame clones only, not all of them. The profile shows 700,000 or so clones, about three quarters of them singletons. Input material: memory CD4+ T cells sorted from blood. Specified subset: CD45RA-negative fraction. The receptors shown here come from a woman in her 30s in good health.

This rearrangement joins TRBV5-1 to TRBJ2-5; perhaps D is TRBD1 or TRBD2 (6 bases each). Per germline, CDR1 SGHRS and CDR2 YFSETQ. The CDR3 totals 15 residues. Trimming shortened V by 4 bases and J by 3 bases, and 16 bases separated the two germline ends. The CDR3 protein is CASSRGALGKETQYF. The CDR3 bases are TGCGCCAGCAGCAGGGGGGCCCTCGGAAAAGAGACCCAGTACTTC.

This clone was observed a handful of times. This sequence joins TRBV29-1 and TRBJ2-1, with D uncertain. The V and J ends lost 3 bases and 3 bases respectively, with 6 bases between them. This CDR3 is 12 amino acids long. CDR1 and CDR2 from the germline V gene are SQVTM and ANQGSEA. CDR3 in DNA: TGCAGCGTTGAGTCTGACTACAATGAGCAGTTCTTC. It is translated as CSVESDYNEQFF.

This CDR3 reads CASSWGQDPANYGYTF. For the CDR3, the DNA is TGTGCCAGCAGTTGGGGGCAGGACCCGGCTAACTATGGCTACACCTTC. The chain employs TRBV28 and TRBJ1-2, with D possibly matching TRBD1 (6 bases). Deletions cut 4 bases from V and 0 bases from J, with 15 bases between. Germline V lookup: CDR1 MDHEN, CDR2 SYDVKM. This CDR3 spans 16 amino acids.

In this sample, this clone turned up once. The chain carries TRBV11-2 and TRBJ1-2; D is undetermined. Germline V lookup: CDR1 SGHAT, CDR2 FQNNGV. This CDR3 region has 12 residues. The V and J ends lost 3 bases and 3 bases respectively, with 5 bases between them. CDR3: CASSFYDYGYTF. The CDR3, as DNA: TGTGCCAGCAGCTTTTATGACTATGGCTACACCTTC. Using reference TRBV11-2 and TRBJ1-2 for the parts outside the CDR3, the full variable domain is EAGVAQSPRYKIIEKRQSVAFWCNPISGHATLYWYQQILGQGPKLLIQFQNNGVVDDSQLPKDRFSAERLKGVDSTLKIQPAKLEDSAVYLCASSFYDYGYTFGSGTRLTVV.

This clone occurred a few times. J is TRBJ2-6 and V is TRBV27; D uncertain. The CDR3 runs to 17 residues. V lost 6 bases to trimming and J lost 0 bases, with 15 bases between them. Germline values: CDR1 MNHEY, CDR2 SMNVEV (reference sequence). CDR3 nucleotides: TGTGCCAGCAGACCCCTCGACGGAAACTCTGGGGCCAACGTCCTGACTTTC. It is translated as CASRPLDGNSGANVLTF.

The chain employs TRBV29-1 and TRBJ2-7, with no clear D. CDR1 and CDR2 from the germline V gene are SQVTM and ANQGSEA. V gave up 6 bases and J gave up 6 bases, with 18 bases separating them. The CDR3 runs to 13 residues. The CDR3 region is CSVAVSYRSEQYF. CDR3 nucleotides: TGCAGCGTGGCCGTGTCGTATCGTTCCGAGCAGTACTTC.

This clone was found a few times. V usage is TRBV19 and J usage is TRBJ1-2, with D perhaps TRBD1 (5 bases). The V gene lost 6 bases and the J gene lost 1 base, with 15 bases spanning the gap. The CDR3 runs to 15 residues. Germline lookup yields CDR1 LNHDA and CDR2 SQIVND (reference sequence). The CDR3 loop is CASSLPGPINYGYTF. The CDR3 region has the DNA TGTGCCAGTAGCCTACCGGGGCCCATTAACTATGGCTACACCTTC.

The chain combines TRBV5-1 with TRBJ1-2; possible D gene TRBD1, 5 bases. Germline V CDR1 and CDR2: SGHRS, YFSETQ. This CDR3 has 14 residues. Trimming cost V 6 bases and J 6 bases, with 18 bases left between them. CDR3 sequence (DNA): TGCGCCAGCACCCCAACCGGGCAGGGTCATGGCTACACCTTC. Its protein is CASTPTGQGHGYTF.

In this sample, this clone turned up once. The chain is built from TRBV14 and TRBJ2-2; 7 bases are shared with TRBD2. The CDR3 consists of 14 residues. Germline values: CDR1 SGHDN, CDR2 FVKESK. V lost 2 bases and J lost 5; bases outside the gene matches: 2. The CDR3 DNA follows: TGTGCCAGCAGCCAATTGCGGGAGACCGGGGAGCTGTTTTTT. Protein sequence: CASSQLRETGELFF.

The rearrangement joins TRBV29-1 to TRBJ1-2; D is perhaps TRBD1 (5 bases). This CDR3 region has 12 residues. CDR1 is SQVTM and CDR2 is ANQGSEA in the germline V gene. V lost 4 bases and J lost 6, with 12 bases in between. Written as DNA, the CDR3 is TGCAGCGTTGGGGGGGGTAGTCATGGCTACACCTTC. Protein product: CSVGGGSHGYTF.

The V and J genes are TRBV5-1 and TRBJ2-7; no clear D. The V gene's germline CDR1 is SGHRS and CDR2 YFSETQ. The CDR3 is 11 amino acids. Trimming stripped 9 bases from V and 3 bases from J, with 10 bases between. CDR3: CAKIRHYEQYF. CDR3 nucleotides: TGCGCCAAGATCCGTCACTACGAGCAGTACTTC.

The gene calls are TRBV28 and TRBJ2-1; D is possibly TRBD2 (6 bases). V was shortened by 3 bases and J by 5 bases, with 14 bases between the two germline ends. This CDR3 is built from 15 residues. Germline CDR1 and CDR2: MDHEN and SYDVKM. The CDR3 protein is CASSFRAGRNNEQFF. The CDR3 DNA reads as TGTGCCAGCAGTTTTCGGGCGGGGCGAAACAATGAGCAGTTCTTC.

In this sample, this clone turned up once. This sequence joins TRBV19 and TRBJ1-1; 8 bases agree with TRBD1. Trimming at V came to 4 bases and at J to 1 base, leaving 2 bases not matched to a gene. CDR1 LNHDA and CDR2 SQIVND come from the germline V gene (reference sequence). The CDR3 sequence is 14 residues long. CDR3 protein: CASSSGQGNTEAFF. The CDR3 DNA sequence: TGTGCCAGTAGTAGTGGACAGGGGAACACTGAAGCTTTCTTT.

The rearrangement links TRBV5-1 to TRBJ1-3; 9 bases map to TRBD1. The CDR3 extends over 17 amino acids. After removal of 2 bases from V and 1 base from J, the junction contained 7 bases not matched to a gene. Looked up from germline, CDR1 is SGHRS and CDR2 is YFSETQ. This CDR3 reads CASSLRTGESSGNTIYF. For the CDR3, the DNA is TGCGCCAGCAGCTTAAGGACAGGGGAATCTTCTGGAAACACCATATATTTT. Together with reference TRBV5-1 and TRBJ1-3, the CDR3 gives the full variable domain: KAGVTQTPRYLIKTRGQQVTLSCSPISGHRSVSWYQQTPGQGLQFLFEYFSETQRNKGNFPGRFSGRQFSNSRSEMNVSTLELGDSALYLCASSLRTGESSGNTIYFGEGSWLTVV.

The chain couples TRBV5-1 to TRBJ1-4, with TRBD1 matching over 7 bases. V lost 4 bases, J lost 8 bases, and 11 bases stayed unmatched. The germline V gene has CDR1 SGHRS and CDR2 YFSETQ. The CDR3 extends over 15 amino acids. CDR3 DNA sequence: TGCGCCAGCAGCGATCCAGGGGGAGGTCTCGAAAAACTGTTTTTT. Amino acid sequence: CASSDPGGGLEKLFF.

The chain is built from TRBV30 and TRBJ1-2; D ambiguous. CDR1 and CDR2 from the germline V gene are GTSNPN and SVGIG (reference sequence). The CDR3 length is 12 residues. Trimming pared 2 bases from V and 8 bases from J, leaving 12 bases between. Here the CDR3 reads CAWSSSGSGYTF. The CDR3 DNA follows: TGTGCCTGGAGTTCCTCAGGCTCAGGCTACACCTTC. The full variable domain, in which reference TRBV30 and TRBJ1-2 provide the parts outside the CDR3, is SQTIHQWPATLVQPVGSPLSLECTVEGTSNPNLYWYRQAAGRGLQLLFYSVGIGQISSEVPQNLSASRPQDRQFILSSKKLLLSDSGFYLCAWSSSGSGYTFGSGTRLTVV.

Concerning this clone: Other DNA sequences in the same sample also yield this CDR3. The chain couples TRBV7-2 to TRBJ2-1; D is undetermined. The CDR3 is 11 residues long. The V end lost 5 bases, the J end lost 2 bases, and 1 base lay between the germline ends. CDR1 is SGHTA and CDR2 is FQGNSA in the germline V gene. CDR3 sequence (DNA): TGTGCCAGCAGCCCCTACAATGAGCAGTTCTTC. This gives the protein CASSPYNEQFF. The whole variable domain, remainder taken from reference TRBV7-2 and TRBJ2-1, is GAGVSQSPSNKVTEKGKDVELRCDPISGHTALYWYRQSLGQGLEFLIYFQGNSAPDKSGLPSDRFSAERTGGSVSTLTIQRTQQEDSAVYLCASSPYNEQFFGPGTRLTVL.

DNA of the CDR3: TGCGCCAGCAGCTTGGCCCCTAGTAGGGGTGATCCCTACAATGAGCAGTTCTTC. It encodes CASSLAPSRGDPYNEQFF. The chain combines TRBV5-1 with TRBJ2-1; TRBD1 is a possible D gene (5 bases). CDR3 length: 18 amino acids. Trimming took off 0 bases at V and 2 bases at J, with 18 bases between the two ends. From germline, CDR1 is SGHRS and CDR2 YFSETQ.

The table lists this clone with a few counts. The chain links TRBV28 to TRBJ1-4; 9 nucleotides match TRBD1. The CDR3 spans 16 residues. V lost 4 bases to trimming and J lost 8 bases; unmatched junction nucleotides: 11. Looked up from germline, CDR1 is MDHEN and CDR2 is SYDVKM. The CDR3 here is CASSSTTGTGIEKLFF. As DNA, the CDR3 is TGTGCCAGCAGTTCCACTACCGGGACAGGGATCGAAAAACTGTTTTTT.

Points on this clone: The same CDR3 can be traced to other DNA sequences in this sample. The chain's CDR3 is CASSLGGAREKLFF. The DNA of the CDR3 is TGTGCCAGCAGCTTAGGTGGGGCGCGTGAAAAACTGTTTTTT. The chain joins TRBV11-2 to TRBJ1-4; TRBD1 might be the D (5 bases). Germline values: CDR1 SGHAT, CDR2 FQNNGV. With 1 base removed from V and 7 bases from J, the gap between germline ends came to 10 bases. CDR3 length: 14 residues.

This clone showed up just once. V gene TRBV13 combines with J gene TRBJ2-1, with 13 positions matching TRBD2. The CDR3 has 17 amino acids. Germline CDR1 reads PRHDT; CDR2 reads FYEKMQ (reference sequence). J was trimmed by 6 bases and V by 5 bases; bases with no gene match: 10. CDR3 amino acids: CASSLPALAGGFNEQFF. As DNA, the CDR3 is TGTGCCAGCAGCCTCCCAGCACTAGCGGGAGGGTTCAATGAGCAGTTCTTC.

This chain uses TRBV5-5 with TRBJ1-1, with 8 nucleotides matching TRBD1. Germline V gene data show CDR1 as SGHKS and CDR2 as YYEKEE (reference sequence). After removal of 3 bases from V and 7 bases from J, the junction contained 14 bases not matched to a gene. CDR3 length equals 16 residues. CDR3 in DNA: TGTGCCAGCAGCTCCGGGACAGGTAGATTGATGGGTGAAGCTTTCTTT. Translated: CASSSGTGRLMGEAFF. Looking up the rest from reference TRBV5-5 and TRBJ1-1 gives the full variable domain: DAGVTQSPTHLIKTRGQQVTLRCSPISGHKSVSWYQQVLGQGPQFIFQYYEKEERGRGNFPDRFSARQFPNYSSELNVNALLLGDSALYLCASSSGTGRLMGEAFFGQGTRLTVV.

The chain recombines TRBV23-1 with TRBJ2-5; either TRBD1 or TRBD2 may fit D (5 bases each). TRBV23-1 is identified as an open reading frame with a role that is uncertain. V lost 4 bases to trimming and J lost 1 base, with 16 bases between them. This CDR3 has 16 residues. The CDR3 DNA is TGCGCCAGCAGTCCACCGGGGCGGAAGCTCCAAGAGACCCAGTACTTC. Protein: CASSPPGRKLQETQYF.

The CDR3 here is CASSLLPGLGNEQYF. The DNA for the CDR3 is TGTGCCAGCAGCTTGCTCCCGGGACTAGGTAACGAGCAGTACTTC. This chain joins TRBV7-9 and TRBJ2-7; 8 nucleotides agree with TRBD2. Trimming cost V 3 bases and J 5 bases; bases outside gene matches: 9. The germline CDR1 and CDR2 sequences are SEHNR and FQNEAQ (reference sequence). CDR3 length: 15 amino acids.

This sequence joins TRBV28 and TRBJ1-5; no definite D call. CDR3 length: 14 amino acids. Germline assignment: CDR1 MDHEN and CDR2 SYDVKM. The V and J ends lost 1 base and 5 bases respectively, with 9 bases between them. This chain's CDR3 is CASSLSRHDQPQHF. CDR3 sequence (DNA): TGTGCCAGCAGTTTATCCCGCCACGATCAGCCCCAGCATTTT.

In its sample, this clone was seen a few times. The genes are TRBV29-1 and TRBJ1-1; D not certain. Trimming left V 4 bases short and J 2 bases short, with 8 bases between. Germline V lookup: CDR1 SQVTM, CDR2 ANQGSEA. The CDR3 consists of 12 residues. The DNA for the CDR3 is TGCAGCGTTGCCCCGGGTAACACTGAAGCTTTCTTT. It is translated as CSVAPGNTEAFF.

The V gene is TRBV7-7, the J gene TRBJ2-3; perhaps TRBD2 as D (6 bases). The CDR3 length is 16 residues. CDR1 SSHAT and CDR2 FNYEAQ come from the germline V gene (reference sequence). Trimming took 1 base from V and 0 from J, leaving 11 bases between them. The CDR3 is CASSLGTGLSTDTQYF. CDR3 sequence (DNA): TGTGCCAGCAGCTTAGGAACGGGACTCAGCACAGATACGCAGTATTTT.

This clone was seen only a few times. This same CDR3 is encoded by further DNA sequences in the sample. The V call is TRBV10-1, the J call TRBJ2-1, with TRBD2 matching 7 bases. The CDR3 has 17 amino acids. J lost 4 bases, V lost 0 bases, and 9 bases had no gene match. The germline gives CDR1 WNHNN, CDR2 SYGVQD (reference sequence). The CDR3 coding sequence is TGCGCCAGCAGTGAGTCGCGGTTAGCGGGTGTTTACAATGAGCAGTTCTTC. Its protein is CASSESRLAGVYNEQFF.

The rearrangement joins TRBV29-1 to TRBJ2-5; 11 bases agree with TRBD1. V lost 4 bases, J lost 0 bases, and 4 bases stayed unmatched. Germline V lookup: CDR1 SQVTM, CDR2 ANQGSEA. The CDR3 length is 15 residues. CDR3 region: CSVARDRGDQETQYF. For the CDR3, the DNA is TGCAGCGTTGCCAGGGACAGGGGGGACCAAGAGACCCAGTACTTC.

This clone is categorized as medium-sized (0.01 to 0.1%). Other DNA sequences in the same sample also yield this CDR3. The chain's CDR3 is CASTNTDTQYF. CDR3 sequence (DNA): TGCGCCAGCACCAACACAGATACGCAGTATTTT. V usage is TRBV5-1 and J usage is TRBJ2-3; no firm D call. The V gene's germline CDR1 is SGHRS and CDR2 YFSETQ. The CDR3 is 11 amino acids. The ends were cut back, 6 bases at V and 2 bases at J, with 4 bases in the middle. Combining the CDR3 with reference TRBV5-1 and TRBJ2-3 gives the whole variable domain KAGVTQTPRYLIKTRGQQVTLSCSPISGHRSVSWYQQTPGQGLQFLFEYFSETQRNKGNFPGRFSGRQFSNSRSEMNVSTLELGDSALYLCASTNTDTQYFGPGTRLTVL.

The chain combines TRBV2 with TRBJ2-1, with TRBD2 identical over 7 bases. The J segment lost 9 bases and the V segment lost 0 bases, leaving 11 bases of the junction unmatched. Germline CDR1 is SNHLY and CDR2 is FYNNEI. The CDR3 sequence is 16 residues long. The CDR3 is CASSEAGGSGPIEQFF. The DNA of the CDR3 is TGTGCCAGCAGTGAAGCTGGGGGTAGCGGGCCCATTGAGCAGTTCTTC.

V usage is TRBV5-1 and J usage is TRBJ2-7, with a possible D match to TRBD1 (6 bases). Germline V gene data show CDR1 as SGHRS and CDR2 as YFSETQ. V dropped 4 bases and J dropped 1 base, with 15 bases sitting between them. The CDR3 is 15 amino acids. CDR3 in DNA: TGCGCCAGCAGCCACCCCGAACAGGGATCCTACGAGCAGTACTTC. It translates to CASSHPEQGSYEQYF. The whole variable domain, filled in from reference TRBV5-1 and TRBJ2-7, reads KAGVTQTPRYLIKTRGQQVTLSCSPISGHRSVSWYQQTPGQGLQFLFEYFSETQRNKGNFPGRFSGRQFSNSRSEMNVSTLELGDSALYLCASSHPEQGSYEQYFGPGTRLTVT.